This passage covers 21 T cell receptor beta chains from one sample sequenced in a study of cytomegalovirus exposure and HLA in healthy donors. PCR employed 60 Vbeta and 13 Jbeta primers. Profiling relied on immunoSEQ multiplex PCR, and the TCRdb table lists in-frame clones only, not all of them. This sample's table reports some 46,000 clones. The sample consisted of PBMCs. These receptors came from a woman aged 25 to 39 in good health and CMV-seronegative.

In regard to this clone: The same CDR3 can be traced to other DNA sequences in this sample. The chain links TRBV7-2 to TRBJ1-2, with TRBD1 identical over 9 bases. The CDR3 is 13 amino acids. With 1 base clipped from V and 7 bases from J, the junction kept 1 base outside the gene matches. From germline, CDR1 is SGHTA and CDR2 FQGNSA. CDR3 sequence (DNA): TGTGCCAGCAGCTTAGGACAGGGGGGTGGCTACACCTTC. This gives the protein CASSLGQGGGYTF.

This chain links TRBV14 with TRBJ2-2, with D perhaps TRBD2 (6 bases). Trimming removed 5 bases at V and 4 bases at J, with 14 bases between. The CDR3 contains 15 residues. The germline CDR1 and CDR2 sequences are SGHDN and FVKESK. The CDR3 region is CASSATRGSTGELFF. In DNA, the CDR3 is TGTGCCAGCAGCGCGACACGGGGGAGCACCGGGGAGCTGTTTTTT.

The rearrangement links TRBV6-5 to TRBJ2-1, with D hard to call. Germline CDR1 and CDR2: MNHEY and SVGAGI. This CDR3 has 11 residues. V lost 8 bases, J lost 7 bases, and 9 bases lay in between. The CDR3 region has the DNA TGTGCCAGCTCGAGATTAAATGAGCAGTTCTTC. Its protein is CASSRLNEQFF.

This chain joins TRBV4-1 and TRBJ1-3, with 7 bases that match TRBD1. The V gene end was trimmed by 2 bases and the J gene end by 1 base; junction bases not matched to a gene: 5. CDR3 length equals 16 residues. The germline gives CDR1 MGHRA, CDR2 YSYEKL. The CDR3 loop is CASSQPGQRSGNTIYF. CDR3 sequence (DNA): TGCGCCAGCAGCCAACCGGGACAGAGATCTGGAAACACCATATATTTT.

CDR3 loop: CASSLSGRAGSYEQYF. The CDR3 nucleotides read TGTGCCAGCAGTTTATCCGGGAGGGCCGGCTCCTACGAGCAGTACTTC. The chain recombines TRBV28 with TRBJ2-7; 8 nucleotides align to TRBD2. V shed 1 base, J shed 0 bases, and the junction held 5 bases outside the gene matches. The CDR3 loop spans 16 amino acids. CDR1 is MDHEN and CDR2 is SYDVKM in the germline V gene.

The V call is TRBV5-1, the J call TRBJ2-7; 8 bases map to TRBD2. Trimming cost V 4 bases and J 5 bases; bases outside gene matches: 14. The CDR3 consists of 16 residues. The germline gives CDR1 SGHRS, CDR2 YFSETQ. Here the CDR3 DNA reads TGCGCCAGCAGCCCGGACATGCAGCGGGAGTTAGACGAGCAGTACTTC. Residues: CASSPDMQRELDEQYF.

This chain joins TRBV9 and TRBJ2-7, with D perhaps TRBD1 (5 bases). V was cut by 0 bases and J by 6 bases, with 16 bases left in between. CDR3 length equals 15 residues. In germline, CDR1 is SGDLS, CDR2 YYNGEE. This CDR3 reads CASSVEGGQGSEQYF. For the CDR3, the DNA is TGTGCCAGCAGCGTAGAGGGTGGGCAGGGATCCGAGCAGTACTTC. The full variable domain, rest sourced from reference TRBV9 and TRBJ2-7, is DSGVTQTPKHLITATGQRVTLRCSPRSGDLSVYWYQQSLDQGLQFLIQYYNGEERAKGNILERFSAQQFPDLHSELNLSSLELGDSALYFCASSVEGGQGSEQYFGPGTRLTVT.

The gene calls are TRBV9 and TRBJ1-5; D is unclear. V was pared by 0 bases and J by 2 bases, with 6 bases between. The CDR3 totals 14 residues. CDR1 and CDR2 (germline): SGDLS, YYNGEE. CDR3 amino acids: CASSVGSGNQPQHF. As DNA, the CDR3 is TGTGCCAGCAGCGTAGGGAGCGGCAATCAGCCCCAGCATTTT.

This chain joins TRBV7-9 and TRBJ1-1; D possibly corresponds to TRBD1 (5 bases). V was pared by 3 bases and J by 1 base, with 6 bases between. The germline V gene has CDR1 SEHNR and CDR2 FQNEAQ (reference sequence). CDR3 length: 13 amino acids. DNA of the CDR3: TGTGCCAGCAGCTTCGGGGGGAACACTGAAGCTTTCTTT. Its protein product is CASSFGGNTEAFF.

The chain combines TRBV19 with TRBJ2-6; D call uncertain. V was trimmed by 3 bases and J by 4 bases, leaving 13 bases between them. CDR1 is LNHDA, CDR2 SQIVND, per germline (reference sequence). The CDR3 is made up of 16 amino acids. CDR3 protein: CASSIAAVTGANVLTF. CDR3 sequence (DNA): TGTGCCAGTAGTATCGCCGCAGTCACCGGGGCCAACGTCCTGACTTTC.

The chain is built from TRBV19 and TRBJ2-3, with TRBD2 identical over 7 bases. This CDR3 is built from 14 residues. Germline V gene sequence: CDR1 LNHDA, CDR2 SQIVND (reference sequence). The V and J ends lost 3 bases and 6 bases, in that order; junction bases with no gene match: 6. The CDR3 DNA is TGTGCCAGTAGTATGGTAGGACTAGAGGATACGCAGTATTTT. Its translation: CASSMVGLEDTQYF. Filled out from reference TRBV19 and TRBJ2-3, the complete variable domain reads DGGITQSPKYLFRKEGQNVTLSCEQNLNHDAMYWYRQDPGQGLRLIYYSQIVNDFQKGDIAEGYSVSREKKESFPLTVTSAQKNPTAFYLCASSMVGLEDTQYFGPGTRLTVL.

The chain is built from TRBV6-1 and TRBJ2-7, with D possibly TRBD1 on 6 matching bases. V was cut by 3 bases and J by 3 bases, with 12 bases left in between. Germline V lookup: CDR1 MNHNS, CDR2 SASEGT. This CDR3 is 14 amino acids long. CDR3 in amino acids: CASSETTGGYEQYF. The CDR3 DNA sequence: TGTGCCAGCAGTGAGACGACAGGCGGCTACGAGCAGTACTTC.

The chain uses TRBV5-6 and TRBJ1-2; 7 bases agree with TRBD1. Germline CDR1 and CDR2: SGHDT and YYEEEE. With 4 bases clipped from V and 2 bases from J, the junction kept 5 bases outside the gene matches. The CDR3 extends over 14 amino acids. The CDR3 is CASSPVQGNYGYTF. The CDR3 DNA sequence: TGTGCCAGCAGCCCCGTACAGGGGAACTATGGCTACACCTTC.

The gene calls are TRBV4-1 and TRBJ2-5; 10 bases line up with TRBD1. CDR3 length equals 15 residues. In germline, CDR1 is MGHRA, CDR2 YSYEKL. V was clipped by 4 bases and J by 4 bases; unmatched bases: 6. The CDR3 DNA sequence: TGCGCCAGCAGCCGCGGGACAGGGGAAAGAGAGACCCAGTACTTC. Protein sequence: CASSRGTGERETQYF.

CDR3 residues: CAWSPGAGRPYEQYF. Written as DNA, the CDR3 is TGTGCCTGGAGTCCAGGCGCAGGAAGGCCCTACGAGCAGTACTTC. The chain is built from TRBV30 and TRBJ2-7; D is uncertain. The V gene lost 2 bases and the J gene lost 2 bases, with 16 bases spanning the gap. There are 15 residues in the CDR3. Germline CDR1 and CDR2: GTSNPN and SVGIG (reference sequence). Supplemented by reference TRBV30 and TRBJ2-7, the full variable domain reads SQTIHQWPATLVQPVGSPLSLECTVEGTSNPNLYWYRQAAGRGLQLLFYSVGIGQISSEVPQNLSASRPQDRQFILSSKKLLLSDSGFYLCAWSPGAGRPYEQYFGPGTRLTVT.

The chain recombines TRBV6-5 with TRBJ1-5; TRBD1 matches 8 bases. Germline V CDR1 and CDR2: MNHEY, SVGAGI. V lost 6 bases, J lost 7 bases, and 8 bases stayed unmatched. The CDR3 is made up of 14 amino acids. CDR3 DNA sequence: TGTGCCAGCAGCCAACTGACAGGGGAACAGCCCCAGCATTTT. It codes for CASSQLTGEQPQHF.

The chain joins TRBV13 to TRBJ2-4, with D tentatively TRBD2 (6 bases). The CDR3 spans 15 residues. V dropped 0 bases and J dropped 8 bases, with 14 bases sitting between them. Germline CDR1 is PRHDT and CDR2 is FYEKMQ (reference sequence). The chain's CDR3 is CASSLGGSFKDIQYF. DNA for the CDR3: TGTGCCAGCAGCTTAGGCGGGAGTTTTAAGGACATTCAGTACTTC.

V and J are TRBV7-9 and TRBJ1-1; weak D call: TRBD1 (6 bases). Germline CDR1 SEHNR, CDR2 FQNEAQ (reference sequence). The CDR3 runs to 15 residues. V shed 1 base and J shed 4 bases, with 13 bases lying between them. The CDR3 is CASSLGPQGGTEAFF. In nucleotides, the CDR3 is TGTGCCAGCAGCTTAGGTCCACAGGGTGGCACTGAAGCTTTCTTT.

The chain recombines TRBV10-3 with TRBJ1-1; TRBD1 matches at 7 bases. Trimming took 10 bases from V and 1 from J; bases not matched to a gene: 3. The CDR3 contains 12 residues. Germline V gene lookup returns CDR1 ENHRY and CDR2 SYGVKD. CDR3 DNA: TGTGCCACTCGACAGGGGAACACTGAAGCTTTCTTT. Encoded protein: CATRQGNTEAFF.

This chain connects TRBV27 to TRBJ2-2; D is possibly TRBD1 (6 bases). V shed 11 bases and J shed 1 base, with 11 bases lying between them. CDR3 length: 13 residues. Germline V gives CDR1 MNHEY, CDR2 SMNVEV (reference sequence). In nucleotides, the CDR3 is TGTGCCGGACAGAAAAAGAACACCGGGGAGCTGTTTTTT. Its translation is CAGQKKNTGELFF.

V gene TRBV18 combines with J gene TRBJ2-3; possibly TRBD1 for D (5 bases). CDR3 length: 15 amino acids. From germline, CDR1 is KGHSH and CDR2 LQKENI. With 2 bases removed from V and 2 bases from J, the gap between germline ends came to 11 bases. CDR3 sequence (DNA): TGTGCCAGCTCACCAACATCAGGGAACACAGATACGCAGTATTTT. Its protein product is CASSPTSGNTDTQYF.